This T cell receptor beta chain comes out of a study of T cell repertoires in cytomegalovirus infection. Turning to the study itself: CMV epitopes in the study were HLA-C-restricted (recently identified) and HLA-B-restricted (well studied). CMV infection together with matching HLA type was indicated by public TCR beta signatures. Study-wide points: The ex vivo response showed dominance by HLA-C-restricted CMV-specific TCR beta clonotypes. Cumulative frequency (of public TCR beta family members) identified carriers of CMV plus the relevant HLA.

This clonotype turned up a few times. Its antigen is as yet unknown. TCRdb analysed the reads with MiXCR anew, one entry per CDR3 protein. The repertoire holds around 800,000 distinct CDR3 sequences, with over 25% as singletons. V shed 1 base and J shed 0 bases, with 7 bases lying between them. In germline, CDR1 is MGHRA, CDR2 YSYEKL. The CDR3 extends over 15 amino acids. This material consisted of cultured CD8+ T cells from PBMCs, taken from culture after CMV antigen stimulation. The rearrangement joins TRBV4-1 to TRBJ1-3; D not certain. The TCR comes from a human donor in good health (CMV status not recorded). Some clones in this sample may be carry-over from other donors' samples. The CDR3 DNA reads TGCGCCAGCAGCCAAGCACAGAGCTCTGGAAACACCATATATTTT. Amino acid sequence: CASSQAQSSGNTIYF.